This TCR beta chain was captured by sequencing in a study of T cell clonality in common variable immunodeficiency. Both groups were predominantly of Caucasian heritage. The CDR3 sequence is 17 residues long. From germline, CDR1 is MNHEY and CDR2 SVGEGT. There are a few counts of this clone. The CDR3 is cut off 3 residues early in the read; its end comes from the germline J gene. Libraries were prepared by immunoSEQ multiplex PCR; TCRdb keeps only in-frame clonotypes and omits some of them. Singletons are absent from the sample, which has tens of thousands of clones. Input material: peripheral blood mononuclear cells. The chain employs TRBV6-2 or TRBV6-3 and TRBJ1-2; the D gene is possibly TRBD1 (6 bases). The source of this sequence is a person aged 18-70 years in good health. The chain's CDR3 is CASRRILQGDRTYDYTF. Partial CDR3 DNA: TGTGCCAGCAGGAGAATTTTACAGGGCGATCGCACCTACGAC.